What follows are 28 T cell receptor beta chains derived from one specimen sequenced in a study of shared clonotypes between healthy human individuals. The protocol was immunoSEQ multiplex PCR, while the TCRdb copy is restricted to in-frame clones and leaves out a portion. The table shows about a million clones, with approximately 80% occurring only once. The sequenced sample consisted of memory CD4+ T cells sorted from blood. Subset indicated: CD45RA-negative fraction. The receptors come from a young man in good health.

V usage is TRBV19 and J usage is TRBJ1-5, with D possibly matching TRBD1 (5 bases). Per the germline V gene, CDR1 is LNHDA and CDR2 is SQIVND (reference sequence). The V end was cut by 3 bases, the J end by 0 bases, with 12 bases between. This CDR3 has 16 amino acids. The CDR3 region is CASSILDTYSNQPQHF. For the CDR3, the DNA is TGTGCCAGTAGTATCTTGGACACATATAGCAATCAGCCCCAGCATTTT.

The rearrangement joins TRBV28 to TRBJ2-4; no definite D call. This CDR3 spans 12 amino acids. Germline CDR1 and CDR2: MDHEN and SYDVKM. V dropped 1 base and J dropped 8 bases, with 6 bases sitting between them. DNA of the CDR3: TGTGCCAGCAGTTTATTACGGGACATTCAGTACTTC. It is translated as CASSLLRDIQYF. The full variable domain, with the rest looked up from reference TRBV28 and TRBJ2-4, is DVKVTQSSRYLVKRTGEKVFLECVQDMDHENMFWYRQDPGLGLRLIYFSYDVKMKEKGDIPEGYSVSREKKERFSLILESASTNQTSMYLCASSLLRDIQYFGAGTRLSVL.

The CDR3 sequence is CASSLADTVYGYTF. CDR3 nucleotides: TGTGCCAGCAGCTTGGCAGACACGGTGTATGGCTACACCTTC. The chain joins TRBV5-4 to TRBJ1-2; the D is unclear. Germline lookup yields CDR1 SGHNT and CDR2 YYREEE (reference sequence). This CDR3 has 14 amino acids. V lost 0 bases and J 5 bases, leaving 11 bases between the germline ends.

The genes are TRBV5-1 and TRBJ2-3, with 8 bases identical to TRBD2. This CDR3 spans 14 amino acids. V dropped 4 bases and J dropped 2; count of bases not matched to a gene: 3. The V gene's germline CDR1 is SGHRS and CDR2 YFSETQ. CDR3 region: CASSLGGATDTQYF. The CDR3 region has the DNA TGCGCCAGCAGCCTCGGGGGGGCCACAGATACGCAGTATTTT.

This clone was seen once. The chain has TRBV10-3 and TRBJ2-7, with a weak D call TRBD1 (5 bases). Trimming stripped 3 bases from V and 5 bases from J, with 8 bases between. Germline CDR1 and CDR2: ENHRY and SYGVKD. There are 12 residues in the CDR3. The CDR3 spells CAISDRENEQYF. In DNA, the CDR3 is TGTGCCATCAGTGACAGGGAAAACGAGCAGTACTTC.

CDR3 loop: CASSEDRVASPLHF. The CDR3 bases are TGTGCCAGCAGTGAGGACAGGGTAGCCTCACCCCTCCACTTT. This chain links TRBV2 with TRBJ1-6; 8 bases are shared with TRBD1. J gave up 10 bases and V 3 bases, and 5 bases lay outside the gene matches. Germline-derived CDR1 and CDR2 are SNHLY and FYNNEI. The CDR3 is 14 amino acids.

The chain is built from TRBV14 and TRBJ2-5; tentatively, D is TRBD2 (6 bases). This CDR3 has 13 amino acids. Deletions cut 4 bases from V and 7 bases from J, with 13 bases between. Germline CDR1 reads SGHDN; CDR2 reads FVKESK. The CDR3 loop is CASSRLEGWTQYF. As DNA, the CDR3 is TGTGCCAGCAGCCGACTAGAAGGGTGGACCCAGTACTTC.

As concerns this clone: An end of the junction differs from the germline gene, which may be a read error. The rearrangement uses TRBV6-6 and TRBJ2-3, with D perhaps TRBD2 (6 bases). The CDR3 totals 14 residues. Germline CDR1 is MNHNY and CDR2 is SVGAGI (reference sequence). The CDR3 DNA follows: TGTGCCAGCAGTACGGGGGACTCCACATATACGCAGTATTTT. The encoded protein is CASSTGDSTYTQYF.

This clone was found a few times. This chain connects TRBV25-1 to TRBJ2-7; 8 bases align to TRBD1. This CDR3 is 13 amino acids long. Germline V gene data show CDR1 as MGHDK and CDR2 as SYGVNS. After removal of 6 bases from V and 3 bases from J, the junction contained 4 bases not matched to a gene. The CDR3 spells CASRGQGDYEQYF. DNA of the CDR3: TGTGCCAGCAGAGGACAGGGCGACTACGAGCAGTACTTC.

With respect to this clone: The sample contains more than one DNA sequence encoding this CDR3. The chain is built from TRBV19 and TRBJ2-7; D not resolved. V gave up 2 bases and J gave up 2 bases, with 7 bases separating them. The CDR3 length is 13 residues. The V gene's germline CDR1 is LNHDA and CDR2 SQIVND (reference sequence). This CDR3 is CASSIPGTYEQYF. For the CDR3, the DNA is TGTGCCAGTAGTATACCCGGCACCTACGAGCAGTACTTC.

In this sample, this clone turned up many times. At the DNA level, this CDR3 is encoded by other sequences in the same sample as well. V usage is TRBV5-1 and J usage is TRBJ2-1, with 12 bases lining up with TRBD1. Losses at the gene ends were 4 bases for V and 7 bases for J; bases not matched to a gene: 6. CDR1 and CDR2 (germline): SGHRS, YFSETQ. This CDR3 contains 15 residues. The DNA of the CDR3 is TGCGCCAGCAGCACGGGACAGGGGGCTTCAAATGAGCAGTTCTTC. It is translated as CASSTGQGASNEQFF.

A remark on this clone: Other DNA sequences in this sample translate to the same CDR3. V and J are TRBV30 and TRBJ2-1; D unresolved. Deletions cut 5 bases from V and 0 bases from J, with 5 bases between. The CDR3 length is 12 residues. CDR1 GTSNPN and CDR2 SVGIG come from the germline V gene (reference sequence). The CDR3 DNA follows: TGTGCCTGGCGTGGCTCCTACAATGAGCAGTTCTTC. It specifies CAWRGSYNEQFF.

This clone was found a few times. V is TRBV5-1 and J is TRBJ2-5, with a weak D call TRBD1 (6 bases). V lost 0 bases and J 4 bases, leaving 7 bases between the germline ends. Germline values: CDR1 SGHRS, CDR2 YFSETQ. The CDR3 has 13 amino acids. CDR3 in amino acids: CASSLEDRETQYF. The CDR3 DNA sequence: TGCGCCAGCAGCTTGGAGGACAGAGAGACCCAGTACTTC.

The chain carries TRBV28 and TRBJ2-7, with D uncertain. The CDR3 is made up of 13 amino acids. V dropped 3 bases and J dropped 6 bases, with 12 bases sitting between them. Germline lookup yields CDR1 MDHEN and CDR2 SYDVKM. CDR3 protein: CASSFSRLLEQYF. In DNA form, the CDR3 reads TGTGCCAGCAGTTTCTCGAGGCTCCTCGAGCAGTACTTC.

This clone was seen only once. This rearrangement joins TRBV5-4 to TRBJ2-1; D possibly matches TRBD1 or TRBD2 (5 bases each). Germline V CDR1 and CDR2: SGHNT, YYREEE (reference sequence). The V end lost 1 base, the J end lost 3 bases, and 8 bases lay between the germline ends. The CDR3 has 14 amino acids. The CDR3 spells CASSLWGIYNEQFF. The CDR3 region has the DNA TGTGCCAGCAGCTTGTGGGGGATCTACAATGAGCAGTTCTTC.

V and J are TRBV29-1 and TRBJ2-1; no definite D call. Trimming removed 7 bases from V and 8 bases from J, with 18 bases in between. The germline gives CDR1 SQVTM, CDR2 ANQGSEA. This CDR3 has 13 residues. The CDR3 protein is CSGRAGVWYEQFF. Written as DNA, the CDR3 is TGCAGCGGTAGAGCAGGAGTCTGGTATGAGCAGTTCTTC.

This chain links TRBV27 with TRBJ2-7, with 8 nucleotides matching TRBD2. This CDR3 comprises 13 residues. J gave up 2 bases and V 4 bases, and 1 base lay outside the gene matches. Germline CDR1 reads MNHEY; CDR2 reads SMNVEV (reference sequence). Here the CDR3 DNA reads TGTGCCAGCAGTTCGGGGGGGGCCTACGAGCAGTACTTC. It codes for CASSSGGAYEQYF.

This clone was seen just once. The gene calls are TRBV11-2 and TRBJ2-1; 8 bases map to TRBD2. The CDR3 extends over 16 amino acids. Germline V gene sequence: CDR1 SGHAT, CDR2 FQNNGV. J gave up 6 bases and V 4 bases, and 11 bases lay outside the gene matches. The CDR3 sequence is CASSYTGGAGSNEQFF. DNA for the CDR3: TGTGCCAGCAGCTACACCGGGGGGGCCGGGTCCAATGAGCAGTTCTTC.

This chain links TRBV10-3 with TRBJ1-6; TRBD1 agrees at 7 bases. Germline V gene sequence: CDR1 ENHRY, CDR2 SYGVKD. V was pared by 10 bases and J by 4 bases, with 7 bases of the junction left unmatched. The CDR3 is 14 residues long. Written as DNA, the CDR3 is TGTGCCAGCAGGTTGGACAGGTATAATTCACCCCTCCACTTT. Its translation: CASRLDRYNSPLHF.

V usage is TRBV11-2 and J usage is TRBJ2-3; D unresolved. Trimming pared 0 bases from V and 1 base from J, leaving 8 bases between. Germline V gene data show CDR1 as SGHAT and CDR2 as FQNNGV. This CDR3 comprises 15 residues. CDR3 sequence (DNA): TGTGCCAGCAGCTTAGAGCGCAGCCGCACAGATACGCAGTATTTT. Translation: CASSLERSRTDTQYF.

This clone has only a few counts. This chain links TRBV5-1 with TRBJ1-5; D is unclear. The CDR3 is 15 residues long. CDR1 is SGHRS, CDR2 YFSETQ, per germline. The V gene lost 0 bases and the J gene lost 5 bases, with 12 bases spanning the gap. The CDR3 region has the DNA TGCGCCAGCAGCTTGGACCCGGTCGACCATCAGCCCCAGCATTTT. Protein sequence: CASSLDPVDHQPQHF.

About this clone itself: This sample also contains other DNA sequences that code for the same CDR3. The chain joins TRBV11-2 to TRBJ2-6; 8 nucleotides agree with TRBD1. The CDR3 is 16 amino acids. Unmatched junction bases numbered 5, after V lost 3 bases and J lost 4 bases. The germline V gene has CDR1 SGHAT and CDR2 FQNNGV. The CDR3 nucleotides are TGTGCCAGCAGCTTGGACAGGGTACCCGGGGCCAACGTCCTGACTTTC. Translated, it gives CASSLDRVPGANVLTF.

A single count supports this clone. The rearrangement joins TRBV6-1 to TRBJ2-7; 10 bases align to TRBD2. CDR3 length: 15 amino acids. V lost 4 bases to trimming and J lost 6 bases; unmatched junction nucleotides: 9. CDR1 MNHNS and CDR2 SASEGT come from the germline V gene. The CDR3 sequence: CASSGKREGVGEQYF. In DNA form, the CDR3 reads TGTGCCAGCAGTGGGAAGCGGGAGGGGGTGGGCGAGCAGTACTTC.

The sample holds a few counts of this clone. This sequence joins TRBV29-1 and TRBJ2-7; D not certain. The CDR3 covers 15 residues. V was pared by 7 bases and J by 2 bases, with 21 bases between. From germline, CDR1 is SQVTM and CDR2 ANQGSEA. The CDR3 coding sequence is TGCAGCGCCACGAAACCTACCGGCCATACCTACGAGCAGTACTTC. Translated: CSATKPTGHTYEQYF.

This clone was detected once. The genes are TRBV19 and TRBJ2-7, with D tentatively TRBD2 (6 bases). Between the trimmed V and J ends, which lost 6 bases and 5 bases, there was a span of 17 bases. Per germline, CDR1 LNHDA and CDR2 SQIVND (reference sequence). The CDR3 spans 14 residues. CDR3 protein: CASRPGGGVDEQYF. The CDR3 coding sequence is TGTGCCAGTAGGCCCGGGGGAGGTGTCGACGAGCAGTACTTC. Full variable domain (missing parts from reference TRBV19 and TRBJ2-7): DGGITQSPKYLFRKEGQNVTLSCEQNLNHDAMYWYRQDPGQGLRLIYYSQIVNDFQKGDIAEGYSVSREKKESFPLTVTSAQKNPTAFYLCASRPGGGVDEQYFGPGTRLTVT.

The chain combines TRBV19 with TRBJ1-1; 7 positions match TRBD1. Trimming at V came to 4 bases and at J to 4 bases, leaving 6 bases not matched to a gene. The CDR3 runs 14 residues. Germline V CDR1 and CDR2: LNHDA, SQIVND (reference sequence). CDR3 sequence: CASSTTGPGTEAFF. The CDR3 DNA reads TGTGCCAGTAGTACGACAGGGCCTGGCACTGAAGCTTTCTTT.

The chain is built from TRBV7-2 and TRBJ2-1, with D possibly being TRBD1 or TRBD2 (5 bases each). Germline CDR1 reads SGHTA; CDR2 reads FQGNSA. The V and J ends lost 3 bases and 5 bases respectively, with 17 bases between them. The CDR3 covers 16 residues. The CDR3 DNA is TGTGCCAGCAGCTTTACCTTGGTCCGGGGCCACAATGAGCAGTTCTTC. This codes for CASSFTLVRGHNEQFF.

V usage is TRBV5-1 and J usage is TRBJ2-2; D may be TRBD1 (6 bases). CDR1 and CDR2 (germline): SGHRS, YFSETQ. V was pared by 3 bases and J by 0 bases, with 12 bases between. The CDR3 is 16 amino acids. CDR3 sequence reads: CASSSTGPANTGELFF. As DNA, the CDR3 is TGCGCCAGCAGCTCGACAGGACCGGCGAACACCGGGGAGCTGTTTTTT.